This entry lists 10 T cell receptor beta chains sequenced from one sample in a study of shared clonotypes between healthy human individuals. The protocol was immunoSEQ multiplex PCR, while the TCRdb copy is restricted to in-frame clones and leaves out a portion. This sample has 1 million to 1.3 million clones, with around three quarters found just once. Material for sequencing was memory CD4+ T cells from PBMCs. Regarding subset: CD45RA-negative fraction. All receptors derive from a man aged 18-30 years in good health. Some clones in this sample may be carry-over from other donors' samples.

This clone was counted between two and nine times. The chain has TRBV19 and TRBJ2-2; 8 nucleotides align to TRBD1. V was pared by 4 bases and J by 3 bases, with 4 bases of the junction left unmatched. CDR3 length equals 15 residues. Germline V gene lookup returns CDR1 LNHDA and CDR2 SQIVND (reference sequence). This CDR3 reads CASSRQGADTGELFF. CDR3 bases: TGTGCCAGTAGTAGGCAGGGGGCCGACACCGGGGAGCTGTTTTTT.

J is TRBJ2-5 and V is TRBV29-1; D is uncertain. Trimming pared 1 base from V and 5 bases from J, leaving 8 bases between. Germline CDR1 and CDR2: SQVTM and ANQGSEA. This CDR3 has 12 residues. The CDR3 DNA reads TGCAGCGTTGAAGTACAGAGGGAGACCCAGTACTTC. Translation gives CSVEVQRETQYF.

The chain carries TRBV6-5 and TRBJ1-1; D ambiguous. The germline V gene has CDR1 MNHEY and CDR2 SVGAGI. V was pared by 6 bases and J by 0 bases, with 11 bases between. The CDR3 runs to 14 residues. As DNA, the CDR3 is TGTGCCAGCAGGCGGGATGCGATGAACACTGAAGCTTTCTTT. The encoded protein is CASRRDAMNTEAFF.

V usage is TRBV15 and J usage is TRBJ1-1, with D unclear. The germline gives CDR1 LNHNV, CDR2 YYDKDF (reference sequence). V was pared by 1 base and J by 6 bases, with 15 bases between. CDR3 length: 15 residues. For the CDR3, the DNA is TGTGCCACCAGCAGAGGCTATGAGGCAGGCTCTGAAGCTTTCTTT. Translating it yields CATSRGYEAGSEAFF. Supplemented by reference TRBV15 and TRBJ1-1, the full variable domain reads DAMVIQNPRYQVTQFGKPVTLSCSQTLNHNVMYWYQQKSSQAPKLLFHYYDKDFNNEADTPDNFQSRRPNTSFCFLDIRSPGLGDTAMYLCATSRGYEAGSEAFFGQGTRLTVV.

The rearrangement links TRBV9 to TRBJ2-2, with a possible D match to TRBD1 (6 bases). The CDR3 totals 16 residues. V was cut by 4 bases and J by 0 bases, with 13 bases left in between. The V gene's germline CDR1 is SGDLS and CDR2 YYNGEE. CDR3 sequence: CASSPRTVSNTGELFF. The CDR3 coding sequence is TGTGCCAGCAGCCCGAGGACAGTCTCGAACACCGGGGAGCTGTTTTTT.

This chain links TRBV7-2 with TRBJ2-1, with TRBD2 matching 8 bases. The CDR3 has 12 residues. The germline CDR1 and CDR2 sequences are SGHTA and FQGNSA. The V gene end was trimmed by 7 bases and the J gene end by 12 bases; junction bases not matched to a gene: 8. The CDR3 loop reads CASKEAGAAQFF. CDR3 coding DNA: TGTGCCAGCAAGGAAGCGGGAGCGGCGCAGTTCTTC.

This clone was detected a few times. This chain joins TRBV28 and TRBJ1-2, with a tentative D call TRBD1 (5 bases). Germline CDR1 MDHEN, CDR2 SYDVKM. The CDR3 runs 16 residues. Trimming cost V 5 bases and J 12 bases, with 28 bases left between them. The CDR3: CASSPRGVGLPKLDTF. The CDR3 coding sequence is TGTGCCAGCAGTCCTAGGGGCGTTGGGCTGCCCAAGTTGGACACCTTC.

On this clone itself: An end of the junction differs from the germline gene, which may be a read error. J is TRBJ1-2 and V is TRBV5-1; D gene uncertain. The CDR3 has 15 residues. Germline loops: CDR1 SGHRS, CDR2 YFSETQ. The CDR3 sequence is CASGLDGSGVRGYTF. The CDR3 region has the DNA TGCGCCAGCGGCTTGGATGGCTCAGGAGTGCGAGGCTACACCTTC.

This clone has only one observation. Other DNA sequences from this sample encode an identical CDR3 as well. The chain recombines TRBV5-1 with TRBJ1-1, with 8 bases that match TRBD1. With 4 bases clipped from V and 2 bases from J, the junction kept 4 bases outside the gene matches. Germline CDR1 reads SGHRS; CDR2 reads YFSETQ. CDR3 length equals 14 residues. DNA for the CDR3: TGCGCCAGCAGCACCGGGACAGGAAACACTGAAGCTTTCTTT. Translated, it gives CASSTGTGNTEAFF.

V gene TRBV9 combines with J gene TRBJ2-6; no clear D gene. Trimming removed 3 bases from V and 0 bases from J, with 19 bases in between. The CDR3 length is 19 residues. Germline lookup yields CDR1 SGDLS and CDR2 YYNGEE. The CDR3: CASSAGGLFISSGANVLTF. The CDR3 DNA follows: TGTGCCAGCAGCGCCGGTGGCCTCTTTATATCCTCTGGGGCCAACGTCCTGACTTTC.